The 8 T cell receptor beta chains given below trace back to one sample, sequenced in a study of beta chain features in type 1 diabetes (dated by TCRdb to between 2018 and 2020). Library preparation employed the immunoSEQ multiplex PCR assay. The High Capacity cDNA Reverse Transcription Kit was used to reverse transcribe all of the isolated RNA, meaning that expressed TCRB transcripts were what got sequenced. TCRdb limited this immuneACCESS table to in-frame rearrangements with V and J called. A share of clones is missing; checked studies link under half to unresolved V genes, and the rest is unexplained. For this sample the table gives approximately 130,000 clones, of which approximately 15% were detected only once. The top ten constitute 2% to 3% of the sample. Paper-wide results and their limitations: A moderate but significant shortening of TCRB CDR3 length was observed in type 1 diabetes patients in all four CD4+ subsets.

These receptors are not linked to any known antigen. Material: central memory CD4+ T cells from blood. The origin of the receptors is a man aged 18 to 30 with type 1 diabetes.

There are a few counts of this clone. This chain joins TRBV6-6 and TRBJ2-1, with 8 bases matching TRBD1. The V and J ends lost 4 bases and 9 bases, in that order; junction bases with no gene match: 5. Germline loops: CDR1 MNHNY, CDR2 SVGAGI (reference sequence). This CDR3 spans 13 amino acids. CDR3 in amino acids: CASSSQGAGEQFF. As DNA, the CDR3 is TGTGCCAGCAGTTCGCAGGGGGCGGGTGAGCAGTTCTTC.

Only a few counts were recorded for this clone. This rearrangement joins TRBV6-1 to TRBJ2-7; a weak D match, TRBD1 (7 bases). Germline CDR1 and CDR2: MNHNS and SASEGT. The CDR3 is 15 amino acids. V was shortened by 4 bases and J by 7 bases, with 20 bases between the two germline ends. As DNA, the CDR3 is TGTGCCAGCAGTGCACTCCGCAGGGGGGACGGGGAGCAGTACTTC. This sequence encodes CASSALRRGDGEQYF.

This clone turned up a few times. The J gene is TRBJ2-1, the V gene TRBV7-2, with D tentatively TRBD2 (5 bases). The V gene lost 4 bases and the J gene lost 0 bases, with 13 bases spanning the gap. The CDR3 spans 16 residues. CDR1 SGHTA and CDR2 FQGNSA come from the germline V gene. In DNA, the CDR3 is TGTGCCAGCAGCTCCCCGAGGGCGGGCTCCTACAATGAGCAGTTCTTC. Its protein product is CASSSPRAGSYNEQFF.

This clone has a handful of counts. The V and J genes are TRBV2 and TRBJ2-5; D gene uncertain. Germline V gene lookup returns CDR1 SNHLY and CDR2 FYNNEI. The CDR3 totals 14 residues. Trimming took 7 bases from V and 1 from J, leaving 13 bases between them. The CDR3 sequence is CASKFTDSQETQYF. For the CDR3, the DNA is TGTGCCAGCAAGTTTACAGACTCCCAAGAGACCCAGTACTTC.

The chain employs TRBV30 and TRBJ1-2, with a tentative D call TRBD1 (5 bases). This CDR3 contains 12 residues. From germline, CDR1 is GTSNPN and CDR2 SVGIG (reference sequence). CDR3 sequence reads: CGLSGTGYGYTF. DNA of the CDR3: TGTGGATTGTCCGGGACCGGCTATGGCTACACCTTC.

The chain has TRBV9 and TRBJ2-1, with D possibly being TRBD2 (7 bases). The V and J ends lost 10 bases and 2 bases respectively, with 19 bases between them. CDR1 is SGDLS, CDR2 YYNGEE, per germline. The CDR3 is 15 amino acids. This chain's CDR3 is CARLHGGRTYNEQFF. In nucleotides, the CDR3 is TGTGCCCGGCTACACGGGGGGCGAACCTACAATGAGCAGTTCTTC.

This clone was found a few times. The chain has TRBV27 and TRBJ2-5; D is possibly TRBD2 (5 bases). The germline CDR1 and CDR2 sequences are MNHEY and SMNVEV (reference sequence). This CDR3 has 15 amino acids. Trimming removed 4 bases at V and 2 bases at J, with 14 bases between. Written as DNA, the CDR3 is TGTGCCAGCAGTTACGGGCTCGGGATACAAGAGACCCAGTACTTC. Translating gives CASSYGLGIQETQYF.

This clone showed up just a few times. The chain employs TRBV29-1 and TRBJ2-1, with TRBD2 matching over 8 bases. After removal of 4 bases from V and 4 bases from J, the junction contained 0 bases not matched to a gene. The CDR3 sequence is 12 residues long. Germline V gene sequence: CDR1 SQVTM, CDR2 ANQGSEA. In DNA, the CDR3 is TGCAGCGTTGGCGGGAGGTACAATGAGCAGTTCTTC. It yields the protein CSVGGRYNEQFF.